This TCR beta chain was identified in a study of blood T cell repertoires in COVID-19. Libraries were prepared by immunoSEQ multiplex PCR; TCRdb keeps only in-frame clonotypes and omits some of them. The repertoire holds about 300,000 clones, with roughly 89% as singletons. Germline loops: CDR1 MNHEY, CDR2 SVGAGI. V dropped 7 bases and J dropped 2 bases, with 18 bases sitting between them. The CDR3 contains 15 residues. Sequencing input: PBMCs or T cells enriched from blood (not recorded which). The chain has TRBV6-5 and TRBJ2-7, with D possibly TRBD1 on 5 matching bases. The sequence came from a man in his 60s who had recovered from COVID-19. CDR3 bases: TGTGCCAGCACCTCAACAGGTTATTTTCCCTACGAGCAGTACTTC. It codes for CASTSTGYFPYEQYF.